Below, 5 T cell receptor beta chains from the same sample are listed, as sequenced in a study of Graves' ophthalmopathy and Graves' hyperthyroidism. RNA transcripts yielded amplified TCR beta CDR3 regions. First-round RT-PCR with HTBI primers preceded a second-round multiplex PCR. TCRdb used MiXCR to reprocess the multiplex PCR reads, holding one entry per CDR3 protein. The sample holds around 600,000 distinct CDR3 sequences; roughly 39% are singletons and the top ten take over 2.5%. Sequences were obtained from peripheral blood. The receptors shown here come from an adult man with Graves' ophthalmopathy.

This clonotype has ten or more counts. DNA of the CDR3: TGCGCCAGCAGCGGGACAGCCGATAATTCACCCCTCCACTTT. Its protein is CASSGTADNSPLHF. This chain connects TRBV5-1 to TRBJ1-6; TRBD1 agrees at 7 bases. Looked up from germline, CDR1 is SGHRS and CDR2 is YFSETQ. This CDR3 comprises 14 residues. Germline trimming cut 4 bases from V and 5 bases from J; bases unmatched to any gene: 3.

Notes on this clonotype: A much larger clone sits a single nucleotide away, making a read error possible. V gene TRBV12-3 or TRBV12-4 combines with J gene TRBJ2-2; the match to TRBD2 covers 10 bases. This CDR3 is built from 15 residues. V lost 6 bases and J lost 8; bases outside the gene matches: 9. The DNA for the CDR3 is TGTGCCAGCAGCGCCGGGACTAGCGTAATTGGGGAGCTGTTTTTT. Its protein is CASSAGTSVIGELFF.

The CDR3 protein is CASSYLGAFSPLHF. DNA of the CDR3: TGTGCCAGCAGTTACCTGGGTGCGTTTTCACCCCTCCACTTT. The chain joins TRBV6-6 to TRBJ1-6; D remains unclear. The CDR3 has 14 residues. Germline CDR1 MNHNY, CDR2 SVGAGI (reference sequence). V was pared by 2 bases and J by 9 bases, with 11 bases between.

This clonotype was seen a handful of times. The V call is TRBV7-8, the J call TRBJ1-3; TRBD1 agrees at 8 bases. The CDR3 is made up of 16 amino acids. V lost 5 bases to trimming and J lost 5 bases; unmatched junction nucleotides: 11. Germline V gene data show CDR1 as SGHVS and CDR2 as FQNEAQ. CDR3 protein: CASSQPLDRDRNTIYF. Written as DNA, the CDR3 is TGTGCCAGCAGCCAACCCTTGGACAGGGACAGAAACACCATATATTTT.

This clonotype has just one count. This chain joins TRBV10-3 and TRBJ1-4; 8 bases match TRBD1. Germline trimming cut 10 bases from V and 8 bases from J; bases unmatched to any gene: 12. This CDR3 is 14 amino acids long. CDR1 and CDR2 from the germline V gene are ENHRY and SYGVKD. CDR3 sequence (DNA): TGTGCCAGCTTTTCAGGGGGCGCCGGGGAAAAACTGTTTTTT. Encoded protein: CASFSGGAGEKLFF.